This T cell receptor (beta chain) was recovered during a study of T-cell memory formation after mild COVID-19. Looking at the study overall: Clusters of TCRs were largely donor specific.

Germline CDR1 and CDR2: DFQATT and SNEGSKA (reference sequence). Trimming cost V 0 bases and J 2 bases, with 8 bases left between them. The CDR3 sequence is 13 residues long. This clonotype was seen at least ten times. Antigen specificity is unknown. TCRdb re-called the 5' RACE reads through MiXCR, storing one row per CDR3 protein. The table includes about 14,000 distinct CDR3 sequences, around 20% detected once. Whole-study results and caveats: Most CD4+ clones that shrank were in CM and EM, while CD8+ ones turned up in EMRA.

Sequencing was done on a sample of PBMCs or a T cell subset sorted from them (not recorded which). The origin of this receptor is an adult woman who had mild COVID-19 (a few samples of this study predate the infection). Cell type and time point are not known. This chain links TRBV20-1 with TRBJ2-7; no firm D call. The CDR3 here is CSARDLSPYEQYF. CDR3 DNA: TGCAGTGCTAGAGATTTGTCCCCCTACGAGCAGTACTTC.